Presented here are 20 T cell receptor beta chains from one specimen sequenced in a study of PD-1 blockade in classical Hodgkin lymphoma. Sequencing used immunoSEQ multiplex PCR; TCRdb keeps in-frame clones, though not all of them. The sample has tens of thousands of clones, more than 60% seen once. Brentuximab vedotin exposure varied among the patients, all of whom had relapsed after autologous stem cell transplantation. The sequencing here drew on peripheral blood mononuclear cells (PBMCs), taken before the second cycle of nivolumab. The receptors were gathered from a human donor with classical Hodgkin lymphoma.

This clone was observed once. Here the CDR3 reads CASSLGTGVTGELFF. CDR3 DNA sequence: TGTGCCAGCAGCTTAGGGACAGGTGTTACCGGGGAGCTGTTTTTT. The rearrangement uses TRBV5-6 and TRBJ2-2; 8 bases agree with TRBD1. Looked up from germline, CDR1 is SGHDT and CDR2 is YYEEEE. There are 15 residues in the CDR3. V was clipped by 2 bases and J by 5 bases; unmatched bases: 5.

V and J are TRBV6-1 and TRBJ2-1, with D unclear. V was trimmed by 0 bases and J by 5 bases, leaving 5 bases between them. Looked up from germline, CDR1 is MNHNS and CDR2 is SASEGT. The CDR3 has 13 residues. CDR3 DNA: TGTGCCAGCAGTGAAGCATCCCACAATGAGCAGTTCTTC. This gives the protein CASSEASHNEQFF.

The chain joins TRBV5-5 to TRBJ2-3; D possibly corresponds to TRBD2 (7 bases). The ends were cut back, 2 bases at V and 2 bases at J, with 9 bases in the middle. This CDR3 spans 14 amino acids. Germline-derived CDR1 and CDR2 are SGHKS and YYEKEE (reference sequence). The CDR3 region has the DNA TGTGCCAGCAGCTTAGGGGGGGCCACAGATACGCAGTATTTT. Translated: CASSLGGATDTQYF.

The V gene is TRBV10-3, the J gene TRBJ2-4; D call uncertain. This CDR3 comprises 10 residues. CDR1 ENHRY and CDR2 SYGVKD come from the germline V gene. With 7 bases removed from V and 15 bases from J, the gap between germline ends came to 13 bases. As DNA, the CDR3 is TGTGCCATCAAGGCTTTCCTCCGGTACTTC. This gives the protein CAIKAFLRYF.

CDR3 bases: TGTGCCTGGAGTGTTGGATCAACTAATGAAAAACTGTTTTTT. Translation gives CAWSVGSTNEKLFF. V and J are TRBV30 and TRBJ1-4; D is undetermined. Between the trimmed V and J ends, which lost 0 bases and 0 bases, there was a span of 5 bases. Germline V gene data show CDR1 as GTSNPN and CDR2 as SVGIG (reference sequence). The CDR3 spans 14 residues.

The chain couples TRBV5-1 to TRBJ2-2, with unresolved D. Germline CDR1 is SGHRS and CDR2 is YFSETQ. CDR3 size: 13 residues. Trimming pared 1 base from V and 5 bases from J, leaving 6 bases between. The CDR3 DNA reads as TGCGCCAGCAGCTTGCAAGGTACCGGGGAGCTGTTTTTT. The encoded protein is CASSLQGTGELFF.

The chain is built from TRBV19 and TRBJ2-3, with D perhaps matching TRBD2 (5 bases). Per the germline V gene, CDR1 is LNHDA and CDR2 is SQIVND (reference sequence). V lost 9 bases and J 2 bases, leaving 12 bases between the germline ends. This CDR3 is 13 amino acids long. This CDR3 is CASRFGVTDTQYF. The CDR3, as DNA: TGTGCCAGCCGTTTCGGGGTCACAGATACGCAGTATTTT.

The chain employs TRBV18 and TRBJ2-5; TRBD2 aligns across 15 bases. The CDR3 totals 21 residues. With 3 bases clipped from V and 5 bases from J, the junction kept 19 bases outside the gene matches. Germline V gene lookup returns CDR1 KGHSH and CDR2 LQKENI. The CDR3 DNA is TGTGCCAGCTCACCGAGTGTCCCGGGACTAGCGGGGGGTATACGCGCCGAGACCCAGTACTTC. Translation: CASSPSVPGLAGGIRAETQYF.

This clone is categorized as medium-sized (0.01 to 0.1%). The rearrangement joins TRBV7-9 to TRBJ1-1; tentatively, D is TRBD1 (6 bases). V was shortened by 8 bases and J by 11 bases, with 18 bases between the two germline ends. This CDR3 spans 12 amino acids. CDR1 SEHNR and CDR2 FQNEAQ come from the germline V gene (reference sequence). In DNA form, the CDR3 reads TGTGCCAGCCGGGGGCCAGGGCGGTTTGCTTTCTTT. Its protein is CASRGPGRFAFF.

The chain is built from TRBV7-2 and TRBJ2-7; a weak D match, TRBD2 (6 bases). Trimming pared 3 bases from V and 4 bases from J, leaving 13 bases between. Germline assignment: CDR1 SGHTA and CDR2 FQGNSA. This CDR3 region has 14 residues. CDR3 nucleotides: TGTGCCAGCAGCTTGATGGGCGGGGAATACGAGCAGTACTTC. Protein sequence: CASSLMGGEYEQYF.

The genes are TRBV7-2 and TRBJ1-4; D remains unclear. Trimming took 8 bases from V and 5 from J, leaving 12 bases between them. CDR3 length equals 13 residues. The germline V gene encodes CDR1 SGHTA and CDR2 FQGNSA. CDR3 in amino acids: CASRVFQNEKLFF. CDR3 DNA: TGTGCCAGCCGGGTATTTCAAAATGAAAAACTGTTTTTT.

This chain joins TRBV5-1 and TRBJ1-5; D unresolved. From germline, CDR1 is SGHRS and CDR2 YFSETQ. The CDR3 contains 16 residues. V lost 4 bases and J lost 5, with 19 bases in between. Written as DNA, the CDR3 is TGCGCCAGCAGCCCGGGAGGGAGATCGGGCCATCAGCCCCAGCATTTT. It encodes CASSPGGRSGHQPQHF.

The chain uses TRBV6-5 and TRBJ1-2, with D possibly being TRBD1 (5 bases). Deletions cut 6 bases from V and 8 bases from J, with 22 bases between. Per the germline V gene, CDR1 is MNHEY and CDR2 is SVGAGI. There are 15 residues in the CDR3. The CDR3 DNA follows: TGTGCCAGCAGGGGGCGGCGTGGGGGATCTGGGGGCTACACCTTC. This translates into CASRGRRGGSGGYTF.

This clone was found a few times. The gene calls are TRBV27 and TRBJ2-7; the D gene is possibly TRBD2 (5 bases). The CDR3 consists of 13 residues. CDR1 is MNHEY and CDR2 is SMNVEV in the germline V gene (reference sequence). Trimming took off 5 bases at V and 6 bases at J, with 14 bases between the two ends. The CDR3 DNA is TGTGCCAGCAGTCTCGGACTGAGTCTCGAGCAGTACTTC. It specifies CASSLGLSLEQYF.

The chain uses TRBV7-8 and TRBJ2-1; tentatively, D is TRBD2 (5 bases). The CDR3 is 15 amino acids. CDR1 is SGHVS, CDR2 FQNEAQ, per germline. V was pared by 1 base and J by 3 bases, with 10 bases between. The CDR3 nucleotides read TGTGCCAGCAGCTTAGGAGGGCCCTACTACAATGAGCAGTTCTTC. This encodes CASSLGGPYYNEQFF. The full variable domain, with the rest looked up from reference TRBV7-8 and TRBJ2-1, is GAGVSQSPRYKVAKRGQDVALRCDPISGHVSLFWYQQALGQGPEFLTYFQNEAQLDKSGLPSDRFFAERPEGSVSTLKIQRTQQEDSAVYLCASSLGGPYYNEQFFGPGTRLTVL.

The rearrangement uses TRBV6-4 and TRBJ1-1; the D is unclear. The CDR3 has 13 residues. The ends were cut back, 4 bases at V and 0 bases at J, with 6 bases in the middle. From germline, CDR1 is MRHNA and CDR2 SNTAGT. CDR3 sequence (DNA): TGTGCCAGCAGTGTGCGGCTGAACACTGAAGCTTTCTTT. This gives the protein CASSVRLNTEAFF.

The chain couples TRBV13 to TRBJ2-1, with TRBD1 matching over 8 bases. The V gene's germline CDR1 is PRHDT and CDR2 FYEKMQ (reference sequence). This CDR3 is built from 14 residues. With V trimmed by 5 bases and J by 8 bases, 8 bases remained unmatched. CDR3 region: CASSRWTGLDEQFF. The CDR3 DNA reads as TGTGCCAGCAGCCGATGGACAGGGCTCGATGAGCAGTTCTTC.

The chain links TRBV4-2 to TRBJ1-5; D might be TRBD1 (6 bases). Deletions cut 5 bases from V and 4 bases from J, with 12 bases between. Germline V CDR1 and CDR2: LGHNA, YNFKEQ. This CDR3 is built from 14 residues. This CDR3 reads CASSLDSINQPQHF. The CDR3 nucleotides are TGTGCCAGCAGCTTGGACAGCATTAATCAGCCCCAGCATTTT.

This sequence joins TRBV4-2 and TRBJ1-5, with D perhaps TRBD1 (6 bases). V lost 1 base, J lost 7 bases, and 20 bases lay in between. This CDR3 is 17 amino acids long. Germline V gives CDR1 LGHNA, CDR2 YNFKEQ. In nucleotides, the CDR3 is TGTGCCAGCAGCCAAGTGGGGGGGCGCAGGGTACGCCAGCCCCAGCATTTT. Translating it yields CASSQVGGRRVRQPQHF.

V is TRBV5-1 and J is TRBJ2-1, with 12 nucleotides matching TRBD2. The CDR3 sequence is 16 residues long. Germline CDR1 is SGHRS and CDR2 is YFSETQ. After removal of 4 bases from V and 7 bases from J, the junction contained 9 bases not matched to a gene. The CDR3 bases are TGCGCCAGCAGCGTCCCTAGCGGGGGGGCCGCGAATGAGCAGTTCTTC. Encoded protein: CASSVPSGGAANEQFF.